This T cell receptor (beta chain) was sequenced during a study of shared clonotypes between healthy human individuals (dated by TCRdb to about 2020). For the wider study: Two women and a few men aged 18 to 49 years were included in the cohort. Per donor, three plates each were used for CD4 naive and CD4 memory, two for CD8 naive, and one for CD8 memory. Blood TCR repertoires of five healthy adults were deeply sequenced to estimate repertoire size and the extent of clonotype sharing between individuals. To increase sequencing depth and limit assay-specific biases, different laboratories used diverse techniques to prepare libraries and sequence TCR repertoires. Each donor's leukapheresis produced roughly between roughly 0.85 and 10 billion PBMCs.

General findings and caveats noted by the study authors: Pairwise subsampling indicated that sequencing depth was expected to affect the degree of clonotype sharing among donors. Compared with non-shared clonotypes, the clonotypes found in all four sorted-subset donors had higher generation probabilities. Approximately 5% of naive CD4, 3.5% of naive CD8, 2.3% of memory CD4, and roughly 0.4% of memory CD8 clonotypes were shared across a handful of donors. Even with the large sequencing depth, rarefaction of the sorted-subset datasets indicated that sequencing was incomplete. Sampling was restricted to blood, and TCR repertoires in tissues likely differ from the TCR repertoires found in blood. Larger estimated clonotype richness was generally found for naive subsets than for memory subsets. The genetic and exposure-history diversity represented was limited by the small number of donors.

Note on this clone: No cognate antigen has been identified for it. Base qualities are not recorded, but no much larger clone differs from it by a single base.

Healthy HIV-negative adults with no recently reported acute infections or vaccinations were included as donors. Only Caucasian adults living in Nashville, Tennessee, USA were represented among the donors. CD4+ T cells were enriched by magnetic negative selection, after which naive cells were positively selected on CD45RA and the negative fraction was taken as the memory subset. After blood collection by leukapheresis, PBMCs were isolated using Ficoll-Histopaque density gradient centrifugation and then cryopreserved in the vapor phase of liquid nitrogen. Analytical flow cytometry was used to check the purity and quantity of each magnetically sorted T cell population. Genomic DNA was isolated from every sorted fraction and measured by UV absorbance on a Nanodrop 2000c. From the cysteine up to the phenylalanine, the CDR3 has a length of 14 residues. Here the CDR3 DNA is all that survives: 42 bases in frame from base 1. Reading the germline V gene (reference sequence) gives CDR1 SEHNR and CDR2 FQNEAQ. The V and J ends are trimmed by 5 bases and 6 bases, leaving 17 bases between them.

Using the deep immunoSEQ assay, multiplex PCR amplified TCR CDR3 regions from genomic DNA. For each cell subset, the extracted genomic DNA was distributed evenly across all wells of several immunoSEQ 96-well plates, and each plate served as one replicate. For sorted subsets, approximately 200 ng of genomic DNA, equivalent to some 33,000 T cell genomes, went into each replicate PCR. Purified libraries were measured with a Qubit 3.0 fluorometer, size-checked on a Bioanalyzer 2100, and measured again with the KAPA Library Quantification kit. Every immunoSEQ 96-well plate was sequenced on a dedicated single-read 150-cycle Illumina NextSeq 550 flow cell. The paper's data handling went like this. Because the immunoSEQ output held only junctional sequences and lacked quality scores, the filtering could not match the filtering applied to full-length reads. Sequences were annotated with PyIR, a Python wrapper for IgBLAST v1.9, and V/J genes and CDR3 were assigned using IMGT germline references. Any read was removed if the V/J assignment was weak (E-value above 1e-6), the CDR3 was missing, or the read contained stop codons, out-of-frame junctions, or ambiguous translated residues. V3J clonotypes were defined as sequences sharing the same inferred V gene, J gene, and CDR3 amino acid sequence. The percentage overlap between two repertoires was calculated by dividing the number of shared unique clonotypes by the size of the smaller repertoire. Repertoire richness was assessed with RTK rarefaction, the Chao1 estimator, and Recon v2.1 estimates of unobserved clonotypes. Generation probabilities for all TCRbeta clonotypes obtained by the gDNA method from several donors were computed using OLGA. Entries here come from immuneACCESS through TCRdb and include only in-frame sequences with V and J called. Some clones fail to appear in such tables; in the studies checked, an unresolved V gene covers under half of the shortfall, and the cause of the remainder is unknown. V and J calls and clone size are given by that table; D and trimming were obtained from the DNA. In all, the sample holds about 600,000 clones, and almost 97% of those were seen once. The ten top clones hold approximately 0.057% of the sample.

The sequence is built from TRBV7-9 and TRBJ2-7, with the D assignment possibly TRBD1 or TRBD2, given 7 matching bases for each. The TCR originated in a woman in her twenties or thirties in good health. The sequenced material came from naive CD4+ T cells sorted from blood. This specimen's cell subset or site label, per the study, means: CD45RA+ positively selected. The CDR3 here reads CASSQGGRYGEQYF. The nucleotide sequence reads as follows: TGTGCCAGCAGCCAGGGGGGGAGATACGGCGAGCAGTACTTC. The full variable domain, completed from the reference TRBV7-9 and TRBJ2-7 proteins outside the CDR3, reads DTGVSQNPRHKITKRGQNVTFRCDPISEHNRLYWYRQTLGQGPEFLTYFQNEAQLEKSRLLSDRFSAERPKGSFSTLEIQRTEQGDSAMYLCASSQGGRYGEQYFGPGTRLTVT.